Shown below are 14 T cell receptor beta chains from a single sample sequenced in a study of siplizumab effects on memory and regulatory T cells. The protocol was immunoSEQ multiplex PCR, while the TCRdb copy is restricted to in-frame clones and leaves out a portion. The data show fewer than 120,000 clones, roughly 92% seen once. The specimen sequenced was CD4+ T cells sorted from blood. These receptors were collected from a human donor in good health.

The V gene is TRBV25-1, the J gene TRBJ1-2, with D possibly being TRBD1 (5 bases). CDR1 and CDR2 from the germline V gene are MGHDK and SYGVNS. This CDR3 spans 15 amino acids. V lost 2 bases and J lost 3, with 13 bases in between. Here the CDR3 reads CASSEEGVAHYGYTF. DNA of the CDR3: TGTGCCAGCAGTGAAGAAGGGGTCGCCCACTATGGCTACACCTTC.

The V gene is TRBV7-3, the J gene TRBJ2-2; 8 bases are shared with TRBD1. There are 15 residues in the CDR3. V was pared by 5 bases and J by 5 bases, with 7 bases of the junction left unmatched. CDR1 is SGHTA, CDR2 FQGTGA, per germline. The CDR3 DNA reads as TGTGCCAGCAGCGCTCGACAGGGGAGGACCGGGGAGCTGTTTTTT. Translation: CASSARQGRTGELFF.

This clone came up once. The V gene is TRBV28, the J gene TRBJ1-5; the D is unclear. Per germline, CDR1 MDHEN and CDR2 SYDVKM. Trimming left V 7 bases short and J 0 bases short, with 10 bases between. The CDR3 is 14 residues long. CDR3 coding DNA: TGTGCCAGCAAGATCGGATCTAGCAATCAGCCCCAGCATTTT. This codes for CASKIGSSNQPQHF. The whole variable domain, remainder taken from reference TRBV28 and TRBJ1-5, is DVKVTQSSRYLVKRTGEKVFLECVQDMDHENMFWYRQDPGLGLRLIYFSYDVKMKEKGDIPEGYSVSREKKERFSLILESASTNQTSMYLCASKIGSSNQPQHFGDGTRLSIL.

This chain uses TRBV18 with TRBJ1-1; D is uncertain. This CDR3 region has 12 residues. The ends were cut back, 6 bases at V and 7 bases at J, with 12 bases in the middle. CDR1 is KGHSH and CDR2 is LQKENI in the germline V gene. This CDR3 is CASSPLSVEAFF. CDR3 sequence (DNA): TGTGCCAGCTCCCCCCTCTCCGTTGAAGCTTTCTTT.

CDR3: CASSRDPNSPLHF. The CDR3, as DNA: TGTGCCAGCTCCCGAGACCCTAATTCACCCCTCCACTTT. The chain couples TRBV25-1 to TRBJ1-6, with unresolved D. Germline assignment: CDR1 MGHDK and CDR2 SYGVNS. The ends were cut back, 8 bases at V and 6 bases at J, with 11 bases in the middle. The CDR3 is made up of 13 amino acids. The whole variable domain, filled in from reference TRBV25-1 and TRBJ1-6, reads EADIYQTPRYLVIGTGKKITLECSQTMGHDKMYWYQQDPGMELHLIHYSYGVNSTEKGDLSSESTVSRIRTEHFPLTLESARPSHTSQYLCASSRDPNSPLHFGNGTRLTVT.

The chain recombines TRBV5-6 with TRBJ1-2; the D is unclear. The CDR3 has 11 residues. Germline assignment: CDR1 SGHDT and CDR2 YYEEEE. Trimming shortened V by 2 bases and J by 8 bases, and 7 bases separated the two germline ends. The DNA for the CDR3 is TGTGCCAGCAGCTTTCTGGGCGGCTACACCTTC. The encoded protein is CASSFLGGYTF.

V gene TRBV25-1 combines with J gene TRBJ2-2; D is ambiguous. Germline CDR1 and CDR2: MGHDK and SYGVNS. There are 14 residues in the CDR3. Trimming shortened V by 4 bases and J by 6 bases, and 12 bases separated the two germline ends. This CDR3 reads CASSAQNGAGELFF. DNA of the CDR3: TGTGCCAGCAGTGCACAGAACGGAGCCGGGGAGCTGTTTTTT.

The CDR3 sequence: CASSEVGGGRTEAFF. The CDR3 nucleotides read TGCGCCAGCAGTGAGGTGGGCGGGGGAAGGACTGAAGCTTTCTTT. This sequence joins TRBV10-1 and TRBJ1-1; a possible D gene is TRBD1 (5 bases). With 2 bases removed from V and 5 bases from J, the gap between germline ends came to 15 bases. This CDR3 has 15 residues. CDR1 is WNHNN, CDR2 SYGVQD, per germline (reference sequence).

This rearrangement joins TRBV10-3 to TRBJ1-1; TRBD1 matches at 7 bases. The trim removed 5 bases at V and 2 bases at J, leaving 2 bases unmatched. The CDR3 runs to 13 residues. Germline V gene data show CDR1 as ENHRY and CDR2 as SYGVKD. The chain's CDR3 is CAISTGANTEAFF. CDR3 bases: TGTGCCATCAGTACAGGGGCCAACACTGAAGCTTTCTTT.

This clone has just one count. The chain is built from TRBV6-1 and TRBJ2-1, with 7 nucleotides matching TRBD1. CDR1 and CDR2 (germline): MNHNS, SASEGT. The CDR3 runs to 14 residues. J gave up 2 bases and V 7 bases, and 5 bases lay outside the gene matches. The CDR3 loop is CASIGTETYNEQFF. The CDR3 region has the DNA TGTGCCAGCATCGGGACAGAGACCTACAATGAGCAGTTCTTC.

The chain employs TRBV7-9 and TRBJ2-2, with 7 bases matching TRBD2. Trimming took 2 bases from V and 5 from J; bases not matched to a gene: 5. Germline lookup yields CDR1 SEHNR and CDR2 FQNEAQ (reference sequence). This CDR3 comprises 15 residues. CDR3 amino acids: CASSLPAGETGELFF. CDR3 bases: TGTGCCAGCAGCTTACCTGCGGGGGAAACCGGGGAGCTGTTTTTT.

V and J are TRBV5-4 and TRBJ2-7; 7 bases are shared with TRBD1. V lost 3 bases and J lost 5; bases outside the gene matches: 2. Germline CDR1 SGHNT, CDR2 YYREEE (reference sequence). The CDR3 is 12 amino acids. The CDR3 sequence is CASSWDSHEQYF. CDR3 in DNA: TGTGCCAGCAGCTGGGACAGCCACGAGCAGTACTTC.

The gene calls are TRBV6-5 and TRBJ1-4; TRBD1 agrees at 10 bases. CDR1 MNHEY and CDR2 SVGAGI come from the germline V gene. The V gene end was trimmed by 2 bases and the J gene end by 7 bases; junction bases not matched to a gene: 4. This CDR3 has 15 amino acids. The chain's CDR3 is CASSYSGTGVEKLFF. Written as DNA, the CDR3 is TGTGCCAGCAGTTACAGCGGGACAGGGGTTGAAAAACTGTTTTTT.

The chain combines TRBV11-3 with TRBJ2-3; 8 bases map to TRBD2. Germline CDR1 is SGHNT and CDR2 is YENEEA. The junction had 7 bases not matched to a gene; V was cut back by 3 bases and J by 5 bases. The CDR3 consists of 15 residues. The CDR3 bases are TGTGCCAGCAGCTTGTCGAGCGGGGGCCTAGATACGCAGTATTTT. Its translation is CASSLSSGGLDTQYF.